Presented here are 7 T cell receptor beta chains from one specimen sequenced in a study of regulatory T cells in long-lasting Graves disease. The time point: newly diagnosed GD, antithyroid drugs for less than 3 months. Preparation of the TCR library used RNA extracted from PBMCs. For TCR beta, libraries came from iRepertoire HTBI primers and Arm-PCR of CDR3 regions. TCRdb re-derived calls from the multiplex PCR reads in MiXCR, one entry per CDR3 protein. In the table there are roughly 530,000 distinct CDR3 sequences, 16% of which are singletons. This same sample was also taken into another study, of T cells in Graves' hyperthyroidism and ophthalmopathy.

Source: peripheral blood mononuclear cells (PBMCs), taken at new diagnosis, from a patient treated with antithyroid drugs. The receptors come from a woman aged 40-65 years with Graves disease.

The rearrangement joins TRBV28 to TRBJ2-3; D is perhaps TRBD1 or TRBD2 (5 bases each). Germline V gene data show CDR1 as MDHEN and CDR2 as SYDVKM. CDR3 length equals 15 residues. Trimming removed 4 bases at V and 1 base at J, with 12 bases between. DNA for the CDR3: TGTGCCAGCAGTTCACCCGGGACGGGCACAGATACGCAGTATTTT. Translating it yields CASSSPGTGTDTQYF. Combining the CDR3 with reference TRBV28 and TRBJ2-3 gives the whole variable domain DVKVTQSSRYLVKRTGEKVFLECVQDMDHENMFWYRQDPGLGLRLIYFSYDVKMKEKGDIPEGYSVSREKKERFSLILESASTNQTSMYLCASSSPGTGTDTQYFGPGTRLTVL.

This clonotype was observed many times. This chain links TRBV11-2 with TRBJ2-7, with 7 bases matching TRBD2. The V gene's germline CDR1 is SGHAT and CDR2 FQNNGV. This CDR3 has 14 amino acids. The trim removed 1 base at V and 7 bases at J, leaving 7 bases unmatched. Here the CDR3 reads CASSLAGLVSEQYF. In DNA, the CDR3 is TGTGCCAGCAGCTTAGCCGGACTAGTAAGTGAGCAGTACTTC.

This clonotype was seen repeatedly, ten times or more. The CDR3 sequence is CAWSVQETQYF. The CDR3 DNA follows: TGTGCCTGGAGTGTACAAGAGACCCAGTACTTC. The chain has TRBV30 and TRBJ2-5, with D hard to call. This CDR3 region has 11 residues. CDR1 GTSNPN and CDR2 SVGIG come from the germline V gene (reference sequence). V dropped 0 bases and J dropped 2 bases, with 1 base sitting between them.

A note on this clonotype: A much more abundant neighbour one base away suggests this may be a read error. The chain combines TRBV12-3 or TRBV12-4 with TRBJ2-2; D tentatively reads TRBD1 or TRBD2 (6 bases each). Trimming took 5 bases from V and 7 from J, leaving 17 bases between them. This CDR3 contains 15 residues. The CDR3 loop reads CASSPFRGLIGELFF. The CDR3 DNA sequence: TGTGCCAGCAGTCCCTTTCGGGGGCTCATCGGGGAGCTGTTTTTT.

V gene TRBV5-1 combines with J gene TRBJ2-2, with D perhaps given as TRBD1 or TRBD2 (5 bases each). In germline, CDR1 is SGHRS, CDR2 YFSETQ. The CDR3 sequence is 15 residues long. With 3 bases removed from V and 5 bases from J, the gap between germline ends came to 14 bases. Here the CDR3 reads CASSSLAGSTGELFF. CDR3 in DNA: TGCGCCAGCAGCTCCCTGGCAGGGAGTACCGGGGAGCTGTTTTTT.

The CDR3 sequence: CASLSDTGELFF. CDR3 DNA: TGTGCCAGCCTCTCCGACACCGGGGAGCTGTTTTTT. V gene TRBV6-1 combines with J gene TRBJ2-2; D gene unclear. CDR1 MNHNS and CDR2 SASEGT come from the germline V gene. This CDR3 has 12 residues. The V end lost 8 bases, the J end lost 3 bases, and 7 bases lay between the germline ends.

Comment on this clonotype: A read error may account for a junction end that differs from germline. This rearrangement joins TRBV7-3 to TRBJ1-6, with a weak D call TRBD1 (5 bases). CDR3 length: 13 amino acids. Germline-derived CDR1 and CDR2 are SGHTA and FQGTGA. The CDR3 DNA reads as TGTGCCAGCAGCTATGACAGCCATTCACCCCCCCACTTT. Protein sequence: CASSYDSHSPPHF.